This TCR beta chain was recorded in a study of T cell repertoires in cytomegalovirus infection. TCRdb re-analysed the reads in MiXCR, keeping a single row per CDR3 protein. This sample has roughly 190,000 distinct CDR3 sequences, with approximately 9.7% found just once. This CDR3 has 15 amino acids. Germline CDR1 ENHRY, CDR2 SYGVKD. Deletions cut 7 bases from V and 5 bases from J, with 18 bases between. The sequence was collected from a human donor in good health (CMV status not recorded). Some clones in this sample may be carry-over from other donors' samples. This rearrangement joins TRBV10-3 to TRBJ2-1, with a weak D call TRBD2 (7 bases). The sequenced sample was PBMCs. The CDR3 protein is CAINEGRGPDNEQFF. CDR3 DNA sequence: TGTGCCATCAACGAGGGGCGGGGGCCTGACAATGAGCAGTTCTTC.